This T cell receptor beta chain was observed in a study of T cell repertoires in cytomegalovirus infection. Overall study context: Public signatures in TCR beta pointed to CMV infection and matching HLA type. Broader study findings: Summed frequency of public TCR beta families distinguished CMV carriers with the relevant HLA. What dominated the ex vivo response were HLA-C-restricted CMV-specific TCR beta clonotypes.

This clonotype was detected ten times or more. What it recognizes is unknown. The CDR3 is 16 amino acids. Trimming took 10 bases from V and 0 from J; bases not matched to a gene: 13. In germline, CDR1 is SGHTA, CDR2 FQGNSA. TCRdb used MiXCR to reprocess the reads, holding one entry per CDR3 protein. The data contain a few hundred thousand distinct CDR3 sequences, around a tenth of them seen just once; the ten biggest clones take up over 3.5%. The chain joins TRBV7-2 to TRBJ2-7; 9 bases are a match to TRBD2. The receptor was derived from a human donor in good health (CMV status not recorded). Some clones in this sample may be carry-over from other donors' samples. Sequencing used PBMCs. The CDR3 reads CAISRGSGRISYEQYF. Here the CDR3 DNA reads TGTGCCATCTCACGGGGAAGCGGGAGGATCTCCTACGAGCAGTACTTC.